A single T cell receptor (beta chain) is shown here with its context. This specimen belongs to a study of blood T cell repertoires in COVID-19. On the study more broadly: Samples representing acute and convalescent COVID-19 were sourced from the United States, Italy and Spain. Nucleic acid was either cDNA or gDNA, and it came from T cells, B-cell-depleted T cells, or PBMCs.

In the study's own analysis: Estimates of nucleated cell counts were drawn from the amplification of reference gene primers. Produced via immunoSEQ multiplex PCR; TCRdb's table is partial and in-frame only. V, J and clone size were drawn from that table, and D and trimming were deduced from the DNA. The table shows 65,000 to 75,000 clones, with 90% occurring only once. Sequenced: peripheral blood. The receptor's source is a man aged 50 to 59 with acute or convalescent COVID-19.

The DNA for the CDR3 is TGTGCCAGCAGCCAGACCGCCGGGACAGGGACAGAGACCCAGTACTTC. Its protein product is CASSQTAGTGTETQYF. The rearrangement joins TRBV14 to TRBJ2-5; 9 positions match TRBD1. With 3 bases clipped from V and 4 bases from J, the junction kept 9 bases outside the gene matches. CDR1 and CDR2 (germline): SGHDN, FVKESK. The CDR3 spans 16 residues.